This T cell receptor (beta chain) was observed in a study of blood T cell repertoires in COVID-19. Authors' processing steps: It was from reference gene primer amplification that nucleated cell counts were estimated. Only in-frame clones appear in the TCRdb table, and some are missing; sequencing was by immunoSEQ multiplex PCR. V and J calls plus clone size are reproduced from that table; the DNA served to infer D and trimming. Of about 170,000 clones listed, about 93% are singletons. This CDR3 spans 14 amino acids. V dropped 0 bases and J dropped 4 bases, with 9 bases sitting between them. Germline V gene sequence: CDR1 KGHSH, CDR2 LQKENI.

The TCR originated in a woman aged 45-59 years with acute or convalescent COVID-19. Sequenced input: peripheral blood. The chain links TRBV18 to TRBJ1-1; D is undetermined. CDR3 residues: CASSPPTSGTEAFF. CDR3 coding DNA: TGTGCCAGCTCACCACCGACTTCGGGCACTGAAGCTTTCTTT.